Each of the 20 T cell receptor beta chains below was sequenced from the same sample in a study of blood T cell repertoires in COVID-19. Using immunoSEQ multiplex PCR, the repertoire was profiled, and TCRdb retains in-frame clones only, with some absent. Among around 250,000 clones listed, approximately 83% were seen once. The sample taken for sequencing was PBMCs or T cells enriched from blood (not recorded which). The source of these receptors is a woman in her fifties or sixties who had recovered from COVID-19.

This clone showed up just once. The chain employs TRBV2 and TRBJ1-5, with TRBD1 identical over 10 bases. This CDR3 region has 14 residues. With 3 bases clipped from V and 7 bases from J, the junction kept 3 bases outside the gene matches. Germline V gives CDR1 SNHLY, CDR2 FYNNEI. The CDR3, as DNA: TGTGCCAGCAGTGATGGGACAGGGGAACAGCCCCAGCATTTT. This codes for CASSDGTGEQPQHF.

V and J are TRBV29-1 and TRBJ2-1; tentatively, D is TRBD1 (6 bases). The V and J ends lost 3 bases and 5 bases respectively, with 11 bases between them. In germline, CDR1 is SQVTM, CDR2 ANQGSEA. The CDR3 loop spans 13 amino acids. CDR3 loop: CSVDQGSHNEQFF. The CDR3 nucleotides are TGCAGCGTTGACCAGGGGTCCCACAATGAGCAGTTCTTC.

The genes are TRBV2 and TRBJ2-3; TRBD1 is a possible D gene (6 bases). V was trimmed by 3 bases and J by 4 bases, leaving 11 bases between them. The germline gives CDR1 SNHLY, CDR2 FYNNEI. This CDR3 region has 14 residues. This chain's CDR3 is CASSDQGSADTQYF. CDR3 nucleotide sequence: TGTGCCAGCAGTGATCAGGGGTCGGCAGATACGCAGTATTTT.

This clone appeared a single time. This chain joins TRBV2 and TRBJ1-6, with D perhaps matching TRBD1 (5 bases). This CDR3 is built from 13 residues. The germline V gene encodes CDR1 SNHLY and CDR2 FYNNEI. Trimming left V 4 bases short and J 10 bases short, with 11 bases between. The CDR3 DNA follows: TGTGCCAGCAGTGTGTGGGGGGAGTCACCCCTCCACTTT. Protein: CASSVWGESPLHF.

The V and J genes are TRBV9 and TRBJ1-2; D not certain. With 3 bases removed from V and 8 bases from J, the gap between germline ends came to 17 bases. In germline, CDR1 is SGDLS, CDR2 YYNGEE. The CDR3 is 14 residues long. This chain's CDR3 is CASSALSRASGYTF. The CDR3 DNA reads TGTGCCAGCAGCGCGTTATCGCGGGCGAGCGGCTACACCTTC.

The rearrangement links TRBV19 to TRBJ1-5, with 7 bases aligning to TRBD1. With 4 bases clipped from V and 9 bases from J, the junction kept 12 bases outside the gene matches. Per the germline V gene, CDR1 is LNHDA and CDR2 is SQIVND (reference sequence). The CDR3 runs to 15 residues. In nucleotides, the CDR3 is TGTGCCAGTAGTACGGGACAGTGGGTGTTGTGGCCCCAGCATTTT. It is translated as CASSTGQWVLWPQHF.

The chain is built from TRBV9 and TRBJ2-2; D gene ambiguous. Looked up from germline, CDR1 is SGDLS and CDR2 is YYNGEE. Trimming stripped 0 bases from V and 5 bases from J, with 2 bases between. The CDR3 spans 12 residues. Written as DNA, the CDR3 is TGTGCCAGCAGCGTAGTAACCGGGGAGCTGTTTTTT. Its translation: CASSVVTGELFF.

V is TRBV4-1 and J is TRBJ1-2; D is possibly TRBD1 (5 bases). The germline V gene encodes CDR1 MGHRA and CDR2 YSYEKL. This CDR3 region has 16 residues. Trimming cost V 3 bases and J 0 bases, with 14 bases left between them. DNA of the CDR3: TGCGCCAGCAGCCACCCGACAGCCCTAGCTAACTATGGCTACACCTTC. As protein: CASSHPTALANYGYTF.

The chain has TRBV7-3 and TRBJ2-7; no firm D call. Between the trimmed V and J ends, which lost 5 bases and 2 bases, there was a span of 10 bases. The CDR3 consists of 13 residues. From germline, CDR1 is SGHTA and CDR2 FQGTGA. CDR3 DNA: TGTGCCAGCAGCGCCATGAGCCCCTACGAGCAGTACTTC. This encodes CASSAMSPYEQYF. The full variable domain, rest sourced from reference TRBV7-3 and TRBJ2-7, is GAGVSQTPSNKVTEKGKYVELRCDPISGHTALYWYRQSLGQGPEFLIYFQGTGAADDSGLPNDRFFAVRPEGSVSTLKIQRTERGDSAVYLCASSAMSPYEQYFGPGTRLTVT.

CDR3 in DNA: TGCGCCAGCAGCCCAGAGGCCCGGTTACAGGGAACATATTTT. Translating it yields CASSPEARLQGTYF. The V gene is TRBV4-1, the J gene TRBJ1-3; a weak D match, TRBD1 (6 bases). Germline assignment: CDR1 MGHRA and CDR2 YSYEKL. Between the trimmed V and J ends, which lost 4 bases and 15 bases, there was a span of 22 bases. The CDR3 is 14 amino acids.

This clone was found a few times. As DNA, the CDR3 is TGCGCCAGCAGCCAGGGAGGGGTTAGCAATCAGCCCCAGCATTTT. This sequence encodes CASSQGGVSNQPQHF. The chain combines TRBV5-1 with TRBJ1-5, with D perhaps matching TRBD1 (5 bases). CDR3 length: 15 amino acids. Trimming cost V 4 bases and J 0 bases, with 11 bases left between them. From germline, CDR1 is SGHRS and CDR2 YFSETQ.

Only a few counts were recorded for this clone. In the same sample, other DNA sequences code for this CDR3. The chain is built from TRBV2 and TRBJ2-7; a weak D match, TRBD1 (6 bases). V lost 6 bases, J lost 1 base, and 10 bases lay in between. The CDR3 contains 13 residues. The V gene's germline CDR1 is SNHLY and CDR2 FYNNEI. CDR3 sequence reads: CASRRGQSYEQYF. DNA for the CDR3: TGTGCCAGCAGAAGAGGACAGTCCTACGAGCAGTACTTC.

This clone was counted once. The CDR3 protein is CASGGLLGSVRELFF. CDR3 sequence (DNA): TGTGCCAGCGGGGGACTACTCGGTTCCGTAAGGGAGCTGTTTTTT. V is TRBV7-2 and J is TRBJ2-2; 7 bases map to TRBD2. The length of the CDR3 is 15 residues. V shed 8 bases, J shed 9 bases, and the junction held 15 bases outside the gene matches. Germline-derived CDR1 and CDR2 are SGHTA and FQGNSA.

V usage is TRBV6-4 and J usage is TRBJ2-3, with a weak D call TRBD2 (6 bases). This CDR3 spans 16 amino acids. The germline V gene encodes CDR1 MRHNA and CDR2 SNTAGT. The V and J ends lost 9 bases and 0 bases respectively, with 19 bases between them. CDR3 loop: CASSLSFGGSTDTQYF. The CDR3 DNA reads as TGTGCCAGTAGCCTCTCTTTCGGGGGTAGCACAGATACGCAGTATTTT.

Only one count was recorded for this clone. The rearrangement joins TRBV2 to TRBJ2-5; D ambiguous. The germline V gene has CDR1 SNHLY and CDR2 FYNNEI. The CDR3 loop spans 11 amino acids. Trimming took off 6 bases at V and 7 bases at J, with 9 bases between the two ends. Written as DNA, the CDR3 is TGTGCCAGCAGCGTCGGTGGGACCCAGTACTTC. Its protein product is CASSVGGTQYF.

The gene calls are TRBV2 and TRBJ2-1; tentatively, D is TRBD1 (6 bases). V was cut by 2 bases and J by 8 bases, with 13 bases left in between. Germline V gene data show CDR1 as SNHLY and CDR2 as FYNNEI. CDR3 size: 14 residues. This CDR3 reads CASSEQGGGYEQFF. The CDR3, as DNA: TGTGCCAGCAGTGAACAGGGTGGGGGCTATGAGCAGTTCTTC. Full variable domain (missing parts from reference TRBV2 and TRBJ2-1): EPEVTQTPSHQVTQMGQEVILRCVPISNHLYFYWYRQILGQKVEFLVSFYNNEISEKSEIFDDQFSVERPDGSNFTLKIRSTKLEDSAMYFCASSEQGGGYEQFFGPGTRLTVL.

J is TRBJ1-1 and V is TRBV10-3; D unclear. V shed 2 bases and J shed 7 bases, with 5 bases lying between them. The length of the CDR3 is 11 residues. In germline, CDR1 is ENHRY, CDR2 SYGVKD. The CDR3 DNA reads TGTGCCATCAGTGAGATGAGTGAAGCTTTCTTT. As protein: CAISEMSEAFF.

The chain combines TRBV6-5 with TRBJ2-7; D remains ambiguous. The CDR3 is 13 residues long. The V gene's germline CDR1 is MNHEY and CDR2 SVGAGI. V lost 2 bases and J lost 0, with 5 bases in between. CDR3 bases: TGTGCCAGCAGTTACCGTGTCTCCTACGAGCAGTACTTC. Translating gives CASSYRVSYEQYF.

The genes are TRBV5-1 and TRBJ1-2; 7 positions agree with TRBD1. The germline gives CDR1 SGHRS, CDR2 YFSETQ. J gave up 2 bases and V 3 bases, and 4 bases lay outside the gene matches. The CDR3 extends over 14 amino acids. CDR3: CASSSRDSNYGYTF. CDR3 DNA: TGCGCCAGCAGCTCAAGGGACAGCAACTATGGCTACACCTTC.

This chain joins TRBV6-5 and TRBJ2-7, with unresolved D. The V end was cut by 0 bases, the J end by 1 base, with 13 bases between. The CDR3 covers 16 residues. Germline CDR1 is MNHEY and CDR2 is SVGAGI. CDR3 DNA sequence: TGTGCCAGCAGTTACTCCAGGCATATTGCTTCCTACGAGCAGTACTTC. Amino acids: CASSYSRHIASYEQYF.